This T cell receptor beta chain was documented in a study of PD-1 blockade in classical Hodgkin lymphoma (dated by TCRdb to about 2020). A note on the overall study: Nivolumab dosing was 3 mg/kg intravenously every 2 weeks, continuing until either disease progression or unacceptable toxicity. The study used TCR beta sequencing and CyTOF to define a peripheral blood immune signature of response to PD-1 blockade in classical Hodgkin lymphoma. Points the paper makes about the study in general: Diversity was lower in patients who began nivolumab less than 1 year after ASCT, so these patients were left out of later analyses to avoid confounding by immune reconstitution. Baseline TCR diversity was reported as lower in newly diagnosed patients than in healthy donors, and lower still in relapsed/refractory patients. CD4+ but not CD8+ TCR diversity rose significantly by C4D1 (p=0.0027 vs p=0.16), most apparent in complete responders (p=0.02). The study was limited to a single clinical trial cohort, and causes of repertoire differences, possibly disease activity or prior therapy, remained undefined. Trial patients with a complete response had baseline diversity similar to that of newly diagnosed patients, while partial responders and progressors had significantly lower diversity.

The time point tag for this specimen amounts to: cycle 1 day 1 (C1D1), immediately before nivolumab initiation. Every trial patient had relapsed after autologous stem cell transplantation, and cohorts A, B and C differed in prior brentuximab vedotin exposure. The trial cohort comprised some 60 patients with relapsed/refractory classical Hodgkin lymphoma whose best overall responses were complete response, partial response or progressive disease. Trial patients were treated with single-agent nivolumab in the multi-cohort phase II CheckMate 205 trial. An independent review committee assessed best overall response by applying the 2007 International Working Group response criteria. Trial PBMCs were obtained immediately prior to nivolumab initiation (C1D1) and on therapy at cycle 2 day 1 and cycle 4 day 1. Peripheral blood was collected in 8 mL Vacutainer Cell Preparation Tubes, from which PBMCs were isolated by centrifugation and then cryopreserved.

Genomic DNA was extracted with the Qiagen DNeasy kit from unsorted PBMCs and from negatively selected CD4+ and CD8+ fractions. Using primers that anneal to V and J segments, immunoSEQ multiplex PCR amplified the TCR beta CDR3 regions. Amplification bias was minimized using a synthetic immune receptor repertoire, and residual bias was removed computationally after sequencing. Processing in the source paper ran as follows. Repertoire diversity was quantified as the Shannon entropy index using custom Python scripts. The unsorted, CD4+ and CD8+ repertoires were each analyzed separately, with the exception of combined analyses, where CD4+ and CD8+ sequences were merged in silico. Clonal expansion was defined as a frequency increase of at least 2-fold after treatment compared with C1D1, and clones undetected at baseline were assigned a pseudocount of 0.5. Singleton clones were defined as clones with 0 or 1 copy at C1D1, and non-singleton clones were defined as clones with 2 or more copies. Clones expanded in unsorted samples were annotated as CD4+, CD8+ or unknown by matching protein sequences in sorted samples from the same patient. Wilcoxon tests on paired samples were used to test changes in diversity from C1D1 to C4D1. The clones in this table, taken by TCRdb from immuneACCESS, are in-frame only. Not every clone is retained; where verified, under half of the shortfall comes from an unresolved V gene, and the cause of the rest is unknown. V and J calls and clone size are given by that table; D and trimming were obtained from the DNA. The sample table records approximately 89,000 clones; over 70% of these occur just once. The ten largest clones represent 12% of the sample.

The CDR3 measures 15 amino acids from cysteine to phenylalanine. The read is trimmed to its CDR3 DNA, 45 bases read in frame from base 1. V lost 0 bases and J lost 0 bases; the stretch between them is 9 bases long. CDR1 and CDR2 are read off the germline V gene as MNHEY and SVGAGI. With respect to this clone: Its recognized antigen is unknown. No qualities accompany the bases; no much larger clone lies one base away.

The source of this sequence is a human donor with classical Hodgkin lymphoma. The chain is encoded by TRBV6-5 joined to TRBJ2-7; the best D guess is TRBD2, with 5 bases matching. The source material was peripheral blood mononuclear cells (PBMCs), sampled at baseline. The bases read TGTGCCAGCAGTTACTCGTCGGGGTTCTCCTACGAGCAGTACTTC. It encodes CASSYSSGFSYEQYF.